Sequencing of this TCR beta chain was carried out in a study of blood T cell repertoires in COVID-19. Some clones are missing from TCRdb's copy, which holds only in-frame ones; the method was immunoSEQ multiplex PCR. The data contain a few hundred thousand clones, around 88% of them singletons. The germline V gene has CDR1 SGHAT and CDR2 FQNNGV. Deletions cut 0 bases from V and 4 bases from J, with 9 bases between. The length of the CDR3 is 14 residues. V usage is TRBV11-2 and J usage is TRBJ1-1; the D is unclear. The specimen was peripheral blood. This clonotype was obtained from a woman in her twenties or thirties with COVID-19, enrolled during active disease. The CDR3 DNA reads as TGTGCCAGCAGCTTAGATATGGGGAGCACTGAAGCTTTCTTT. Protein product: CASSLDMGSTEAFF. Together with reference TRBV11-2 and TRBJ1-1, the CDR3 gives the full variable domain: EAGVAQSPRYKIIEKRQSVAFWCNPISGHATLYWYQQILGQGPKLLIQFQNNGVVDDSQLPKDRFSAERLKGVDSTLKIQPAKLEDSAVYLCASSLDMGSTEAFFGQGTRLTVV.